The rows below give T cell receptor beta chains drawn from one sample of a study of T cell responses to AZD1222 COVID-19 vaccine. TCRdb keeps only in-frame clones here, not all; method: immunoSEQ multiplex PCR. The sample yields 80,000 to 95,000 clones, approximately 91% seen once. The source was peripheral blood, collected 28 days after the second AZD1222 dose. These receptor sequences come from an adult who received the AZD1222 COVID-19 vaccine. Both conserved end residues are part of each CDR3. The D gene is left open where the match is weak. Size is stated for part of the rows, as once, few or many counts, or as a class when the clone is expanded.

.,TRBJ1-2,TRBV3-1/TRBV3-2,.,TGTGCCAGCAGCCGGGGGGACTATGGCTACACCTTC,CASSRGDYGYTF
TRBD2,TRBJ2-6,TRBV18,.,TGTGCCAGCTCACCAATTTACTTGGGAGCGGGATCGTTCTCTGGGGCCAACGTCCTGACTTTC,CASSPIYLGAGSFSGANVLTF
TRBD2,TRBJ2-7,TRBV3-1/TRBV3-2,.,TGTGCCAGCAGCCCGACTAGCTCCTTTGGCAAGCAGTACTTC,CASSPTSSFGKQYF
.,TRBJ2-2,TRBV7-3,.,TGTGCCAGCGCCCTCGCCGGGGTCGACACCGGGGAGCTGTTTTTT,CASALAGVDTGELFF
.,TRBJ1-1,TRBV7-2,.,TGTGCCAGCAGCTTAGTGGGGGGCGTCACTGAAGCTTTCTTT,CASSLVGGVTEAFF
TRBD2,TRBJ2-1,TRBV5-4,.,TGTGCCAGCAGCATAAAGCGGGAGATTATCAATGAGCAGTTCTTC,CASSIKREIINEQFF
TRBD1,TRBJ1-2,TRBV15,.,TGTGCCACCAGCAGAGATCGAACAGGGGCGGGTGTCTATGGCTACACCTTC,CATSRDRTGAGVYGYTF
.,TRBJ1-2,TRBV11-1,.,TGTGCCAGCAGCTTGAAACAGACGAACTATGGCTACACCTTC,CASSLKQTNYGYTF
.,TRBJ2-3,TRBV18,few,TGTGCCAGCTCACCAAGGACAGCCTCGGGGCAGTATTTT,CASSPRTASGQYF
TRBD1,TRBJ1-1,TRBV7-2,.,TGTGCCAGCAGCTTCGTCGAGGGCAGGGGGAACGAAGACGATTTCTTT,CASSFVEGRGNEDDFF
TRBD1,TRBJ1-4,TRBV3-1/TRBV3-2,few,TGTGCCAGCAGCCAACCGGGACAGCGTAATGAAAAACTGTTTTTT,CASSQPGQRNEKLFF
.,TRBJ2-5,TRBV25-1,.,TGTGCCAGCAGTGAAAAAACACCCGGGGTATGGGAGACCCAGTACTTC,CASSEKTPGVWETQYF
.,TRBJ1-5,TRBV7-8,.,TGTGCCAGCAGCTTAGTACGGGCACTTAGCAATCAGCCCCAGCATTTT,CASSLVRALSNQPQHF
.,TRBJ2-3,TRBV3-1/TRBV3-2,.,TGTGCCAGCAGCCAAGGGGGAGGTTCCGGTACAGATACGCAGTATTTT,CASSQGGGSGTDTQYF
.,TRBJ1-4,TRBV21-1,.,TGTGCCAGCAGCAATTTGAGCCTTCAATTT,CASSNLSLQF
TRBD1,TRBJ2-7,TRBV5-1,few,TGCGCCAGCAGCCTGGATAAAGCTAACAGGGGGGCCTACGAGCAGTACTTC,CASSLDKANRGAYEQYF
TRBD1,TRBJ2-4,TRBV2,.,TGTGCCAGCAGGGGAAGACAGGGGGCGAAAAACATTCAGTACTTC,CASRGRQGAKNIQYF
.,TRBJ2-3,TRBV30,.,TGTGCCTGGAGTGTACTCTTTCGTCAGTATTTT,CAWSVLFRQYF
.,TRBJ1-6,TRBV18,.,TGTGCCAGCTCACCAGGGACCGTTGGTCCCCTCCACTTT,CASSPGTVGPLHF
TRBD1,TRBJ1-1,TRBV7-9,.,TGTGCCAGCAGCGCCCGACAGGGCATGAACACTGAAGCTTTCTTT,CASSARQGMNTEAFF
.,TRBJ2-6,TRBV20-1,.,TGCAGTGCTAGTGCAGGGACTCCTTCTGGGGCCAACGTCCTGACTTTC,CSASAGTPSGANVLTF
TRBD1,TRBJ1-5,TRBV5-6,.,TGTGCCAGCAGCAACCGGGACAGGGGGCGAGATCAGCCCCAGCATTTT,CASSNRDRGRDQPQHF
.,TRBJ1-2,TRBV5-1,.,TGCGCCAGCAGCTTGTTTCCAGATACGAACTATGGCTACACCTTC,CASSLFPDTNYGYTF
TRBD2,TRBJ2-6,TRBV7-2,.,TGTGCCAGCAGCTTAACGGGAGGTGGGGCCAACGTCCTGACTTTC,CASSLTGGGANVLTF
.,TRBJ1-1,TRBV7-9,.,TGTGCCAGCAGCTTAGCCCAACAAGATGAAGCTTTCTTT,CASSLAQQDEAFF
.,TRBJ1-2,TRBV11-2,.,TGTGCCAGCAGCTTAAGGGACACCTACCGCTATGGCTACACCTTC,CASSLRDTYRYGYTF
TRBD1,TRBJ1-5,TRBV6-1,.,TGTGCCAGCAGCCTCGGGACAGGATTAAATCAGCCCCAGCATTTT,CASSLGTGLNQPQHF
TRBD2,TRBJ2-3,TRBV18,.,TGTGCCAGCTCACCAACGGGTCTAGCGGGAGTGACGCAGTATTTT,CASSPTGLAGVTQYF
.,TRBJ1-4,TRBV7-2,few,TGTGCCAGCAGCTTCGGAGGGGCGGCGGAAAAACTGTTTTTT,CASSFGGAAEKLFF
TRBD2,TRBJ2-1,TRBV10-1,.,TGCGCCAGCAGTGAAGGTGGCGGGAGGGCCGGTGAGCAGTTCTTC,CASSEGGGRAGEQFF
.,TRBJ1-3,TRBV24-1,.,TGTGCCACCCAAGAACGGGCAGGAACTGGAAACACCATATATTTT,CATQERAGTGNTIYF
TRBD2,TRBJ2-3,TRBV29-1,.,TGCAGCGTCGGACGGACTAGCGCTTCAGATACGCAGTATTTT,CSVGRTSASDTQYF
.,TRBJ1-4,TRBV6-6,.,TGTGCCAGCAGTCGCAGTGGCCCCAATGAAAAACTGTTTTTT,CASSRSGPNEKLFF
TRBD1,TRBJ1-2,TRBV9,.,TGTGCCAGCAGCGTAGATAGGACAGGCCATGGCTACACCTTC,CASSVDRTGHGYTF
.,TRBJ1-1,TRBV27,.,TGTGCCAGCAGTTCCATGGGGCGCGGGACGAACACTGAAGCTTTCTTT,CASSSMGRGTNTEAFF
TRBD1,TRBJ1-1,TRBV5-4,.,TGTGCCAGCGGACAGGGCGGCCCTGAAGCTTTCTTT,CASGQGGPEAFF
.,TRBJ2-1,TRBV6-4,.,TGTGCCAGCAGTGAGCGGCAGGGTGCCTACAATGAGCAGTTCTTC,CASSERQGAYNEQFF
.,TRBJ1-4,TRBV5-1,.,TGCGCCAGCAGCACACCGGGATCAGGGGAAAAACTGTTTTTT,CASSTPGSGEKLFF
TRBD2,TRBJ2-1,TRBV11-2,.,TGTGCCAGCAGCCGACTAGCGGGACTCGGGGATGAGCAGTTCTTC,CASSRLAGLGDEQFF
.,TRBJ2-2,TRBV11-2,.,TGTGCCAGCAGCTTAGATTTGACCACCAGCGGGGAGCTGTTTTTT,CASSLDLTTSGELFF